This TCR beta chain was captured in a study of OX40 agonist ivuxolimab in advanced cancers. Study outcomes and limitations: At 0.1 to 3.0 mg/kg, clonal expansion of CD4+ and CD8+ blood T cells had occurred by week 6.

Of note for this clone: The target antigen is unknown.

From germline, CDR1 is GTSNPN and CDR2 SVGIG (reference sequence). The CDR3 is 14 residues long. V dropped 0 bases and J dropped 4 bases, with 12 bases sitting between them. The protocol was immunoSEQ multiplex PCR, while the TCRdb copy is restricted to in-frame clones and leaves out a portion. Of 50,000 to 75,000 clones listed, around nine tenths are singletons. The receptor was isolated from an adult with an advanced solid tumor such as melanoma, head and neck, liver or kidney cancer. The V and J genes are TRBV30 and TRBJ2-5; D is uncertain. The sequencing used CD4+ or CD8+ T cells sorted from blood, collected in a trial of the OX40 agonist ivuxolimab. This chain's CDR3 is CAWSVLRTGETQYF. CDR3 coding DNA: TGTGCCTGGAGTGTACTGAGGACCGGAGAGACCCAGTACTTC.